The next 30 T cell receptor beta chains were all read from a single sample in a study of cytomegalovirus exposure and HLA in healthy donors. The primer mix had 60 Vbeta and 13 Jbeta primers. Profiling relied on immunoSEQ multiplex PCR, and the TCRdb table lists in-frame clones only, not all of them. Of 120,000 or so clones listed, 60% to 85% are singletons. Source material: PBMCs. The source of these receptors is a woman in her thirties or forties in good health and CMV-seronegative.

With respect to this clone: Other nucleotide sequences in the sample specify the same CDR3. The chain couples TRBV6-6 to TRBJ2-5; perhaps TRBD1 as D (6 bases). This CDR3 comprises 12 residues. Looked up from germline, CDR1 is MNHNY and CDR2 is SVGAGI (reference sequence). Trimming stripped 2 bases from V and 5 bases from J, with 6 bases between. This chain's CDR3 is CASSYGGETQYF. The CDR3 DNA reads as TGTGCCAGCAGTTACGGGGGCGAGACCCAGTACTTC.

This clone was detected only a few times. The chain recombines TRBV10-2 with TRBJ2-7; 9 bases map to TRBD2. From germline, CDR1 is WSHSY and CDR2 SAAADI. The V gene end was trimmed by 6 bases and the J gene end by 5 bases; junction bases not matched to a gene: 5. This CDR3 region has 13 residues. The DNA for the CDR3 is TGCGCCAGCAGGTTAGCGGGAGCTCACGAGCAGTACTTC. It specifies CASRLAGAHEQYF.

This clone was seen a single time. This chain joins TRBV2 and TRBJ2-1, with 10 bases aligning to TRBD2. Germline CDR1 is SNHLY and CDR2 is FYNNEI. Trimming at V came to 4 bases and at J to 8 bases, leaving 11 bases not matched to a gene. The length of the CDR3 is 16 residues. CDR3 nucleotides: TGTGCCAGCAGTGGGAGGACTAGCGGAGCGGTCCATGAGCAGTTCTTC. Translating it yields CASSGRTSGAVHEQFF.

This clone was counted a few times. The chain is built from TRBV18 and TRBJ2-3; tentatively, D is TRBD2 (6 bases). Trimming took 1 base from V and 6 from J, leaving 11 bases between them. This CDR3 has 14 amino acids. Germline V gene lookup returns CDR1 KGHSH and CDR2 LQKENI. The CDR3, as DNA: TGTGCCAGCTCACCACAAGCTAGCGTCGATACGCAGTATTTT. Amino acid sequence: CASSPQASVDTQYF.

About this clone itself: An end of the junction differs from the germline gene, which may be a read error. The CDR3 region is CATSRATGAESIAKNSQYF. DNA of the CDR3: TGTGCCACCAGCAGGGCGACAGGGGCAGAATCTATAGCCAAAAACAGTCAGTACTTC. The V gene is TRBV15, the J gene TRBJ2-4; TRBD1 matches at 8 bases. CDR3 size: 19 residues. The germline V gene has CDR1 LNHNV and CDR2 YYDKDF (reference sequence). The variable domain in full, with the rest retrieved from reference TRBV15 and TRBJ2-4, is DAMVIQNPRYQVTQFGKPVTLSCSQTLNHNVMYWYQQKSSQAPKLLFHYYDKDFNNEADTPDNFQSRRPNTSFCFLDIRSPGLGDTAMYLCATSRATGAESIAKNSQYFGAGTRLSVL.

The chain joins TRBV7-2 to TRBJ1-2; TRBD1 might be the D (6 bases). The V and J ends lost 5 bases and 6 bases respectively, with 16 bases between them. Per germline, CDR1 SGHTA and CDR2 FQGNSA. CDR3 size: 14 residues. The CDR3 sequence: CASSNLWGGDGYTF. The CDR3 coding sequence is TGTGCCAGCAGCAATCTATGGGGGGGCGATGGCTACACCTTC.

CDR3 sequence: CASSRTGEYNEQFF. CDR3 coding DNA: TGTGCCAGCTCACGGACAGGCGAATACAATGAGCAGTTCTTC. The rearrangement links TRBV18 to TRBJ2-1, with TRBD1 matching over 7 bases. CDR3 length: 14 residues. V lost 4 bases and J lost 4; bases outside the gene matches: 4. Germline V lookup: CDR1 KGHSH, CDR2 LQKENI.

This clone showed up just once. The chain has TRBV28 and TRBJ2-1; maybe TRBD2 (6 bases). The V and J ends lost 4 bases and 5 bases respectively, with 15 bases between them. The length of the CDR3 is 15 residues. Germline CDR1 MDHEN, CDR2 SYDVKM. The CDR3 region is CASSSAAGSHNEQFF. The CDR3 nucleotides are TGTGCCAGCAGTTCCGCAGCGGGTTCCCACAATGAGCAGTTCTTC.

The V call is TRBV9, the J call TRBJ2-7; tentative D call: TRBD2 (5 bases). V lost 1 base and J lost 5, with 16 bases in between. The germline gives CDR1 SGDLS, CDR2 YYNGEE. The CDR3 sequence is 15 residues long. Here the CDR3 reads CASSVSLGARHEQYF. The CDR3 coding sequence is TGTGCCAGCAGCGTATCCCTGGGAGCTAGGCACGAGCAGTACTTC. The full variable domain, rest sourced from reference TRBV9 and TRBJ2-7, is DSGVTQTPKHLITATGQRVTLRCSPRSGDLSVYWYQQSLDQGLQFLIQYYNGEERAKGNILERFSAQQFPDLHSELNLSSLELGDSALYFCASSVSLGARHEQYFGPGTRLTVT.

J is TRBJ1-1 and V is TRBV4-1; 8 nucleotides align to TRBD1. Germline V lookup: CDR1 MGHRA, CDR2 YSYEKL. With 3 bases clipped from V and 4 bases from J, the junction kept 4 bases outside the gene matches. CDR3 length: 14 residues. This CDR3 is CASSQDRVGTEAFF. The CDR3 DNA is TGCGCCAGCAGCCAGGACAGGGTGGGCACTGAAGCTTTCTTT.

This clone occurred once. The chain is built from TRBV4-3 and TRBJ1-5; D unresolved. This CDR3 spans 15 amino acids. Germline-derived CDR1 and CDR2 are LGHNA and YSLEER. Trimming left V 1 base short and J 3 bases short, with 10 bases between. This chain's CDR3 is CASSQVLAYNQPQHF. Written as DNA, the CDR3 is TGCGCCAGCAGCCAAGTTCTGGCTTACAATCAGCCCCAGCATTTT.

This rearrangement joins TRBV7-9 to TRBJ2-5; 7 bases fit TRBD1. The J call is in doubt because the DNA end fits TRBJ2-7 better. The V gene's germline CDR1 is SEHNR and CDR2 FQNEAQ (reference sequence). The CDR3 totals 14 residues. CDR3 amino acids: CASSYGTGAYEQYF. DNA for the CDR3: TGTGCCAGCAGCTACGGAACAGGGGCCTACGAGCAGTACTTC.

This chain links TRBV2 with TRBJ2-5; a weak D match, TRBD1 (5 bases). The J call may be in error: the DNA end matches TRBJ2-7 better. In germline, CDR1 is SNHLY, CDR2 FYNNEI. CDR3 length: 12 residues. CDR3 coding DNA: TGTGCCAGCCTGAGGACACAGTACGAGCAGTACTTC. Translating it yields CASLRTQYEQYF.

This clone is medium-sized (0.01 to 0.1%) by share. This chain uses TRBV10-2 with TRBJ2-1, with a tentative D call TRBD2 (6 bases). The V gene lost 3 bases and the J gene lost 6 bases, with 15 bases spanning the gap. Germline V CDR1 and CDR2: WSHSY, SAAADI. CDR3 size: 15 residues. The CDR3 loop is CASSDWGEAPNEQFF. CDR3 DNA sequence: TGCGCCAGCAGTGACTGGGGGGAGGCGCCCAATGAGCAGTTCTTC.

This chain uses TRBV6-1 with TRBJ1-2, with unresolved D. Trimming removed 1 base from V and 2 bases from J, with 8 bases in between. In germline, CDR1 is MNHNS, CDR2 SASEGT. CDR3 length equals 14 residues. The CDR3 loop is CASSEGGGNYGYTF. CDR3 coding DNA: TGTGCCAGCAGTGAAGGGGGAGGGAACTATGGCTACACCTTC.

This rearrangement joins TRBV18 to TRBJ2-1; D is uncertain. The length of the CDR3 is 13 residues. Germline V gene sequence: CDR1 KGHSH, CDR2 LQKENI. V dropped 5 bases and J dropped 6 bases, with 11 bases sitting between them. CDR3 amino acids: CASSATSGNEQFF. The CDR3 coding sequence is TGTGCCAGCTCAGCAACTTCAGGCAATGAGCAGTTCTTC.

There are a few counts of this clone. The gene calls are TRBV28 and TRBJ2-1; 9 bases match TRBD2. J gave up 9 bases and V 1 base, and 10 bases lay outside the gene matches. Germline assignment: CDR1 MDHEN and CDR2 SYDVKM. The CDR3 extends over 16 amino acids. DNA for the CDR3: TGTGCCAGCAGTTTATCTGGCGGCGGGAGGGCCTTTGAGCAGTTCTTC. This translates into CASSLSGGGRAFEQFF.

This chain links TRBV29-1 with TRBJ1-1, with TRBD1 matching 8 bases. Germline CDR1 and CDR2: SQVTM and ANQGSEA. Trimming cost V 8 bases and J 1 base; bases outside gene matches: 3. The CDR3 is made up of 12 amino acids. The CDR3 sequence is CSSGTGNTEAFF. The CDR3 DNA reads TGCAGCTCCGGGACAGGGAACACTGAAGCTTTCTTT.

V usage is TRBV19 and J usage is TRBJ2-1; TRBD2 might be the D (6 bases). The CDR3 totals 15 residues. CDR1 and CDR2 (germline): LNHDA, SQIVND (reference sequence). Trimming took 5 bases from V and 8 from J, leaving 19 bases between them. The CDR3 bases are TGTGCCAGTAGTCCGAGGTCTGCGGGACGCCATGAGCAGTTCTTC. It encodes CASSPRSAGRHEQFF.

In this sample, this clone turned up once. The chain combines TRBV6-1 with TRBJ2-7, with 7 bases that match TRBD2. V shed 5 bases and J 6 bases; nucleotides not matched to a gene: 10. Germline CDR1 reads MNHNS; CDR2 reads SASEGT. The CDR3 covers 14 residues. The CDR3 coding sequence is TGTGCCAGCAGTCCCCCTCGGGGGGTCGGCGAGCAGTACTTC. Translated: CASSPPRGVGEQYF.

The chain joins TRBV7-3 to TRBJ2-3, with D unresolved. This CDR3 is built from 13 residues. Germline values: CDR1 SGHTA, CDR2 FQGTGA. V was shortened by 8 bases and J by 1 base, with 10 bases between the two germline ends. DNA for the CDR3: TGTGCCAGCGGCGGCGGAGGCACAGATACGCAGTATTTT. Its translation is CASGGGGTDTQYF.

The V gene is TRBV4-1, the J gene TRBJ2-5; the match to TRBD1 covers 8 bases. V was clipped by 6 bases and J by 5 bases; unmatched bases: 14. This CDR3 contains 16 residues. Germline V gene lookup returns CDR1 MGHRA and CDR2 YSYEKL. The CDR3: CASRRLPTGDVETQYF. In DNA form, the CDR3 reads TGCGCCAGCAGACGCCTCCCGACAGGGGATGTGGAGACCCAGTACTTC.

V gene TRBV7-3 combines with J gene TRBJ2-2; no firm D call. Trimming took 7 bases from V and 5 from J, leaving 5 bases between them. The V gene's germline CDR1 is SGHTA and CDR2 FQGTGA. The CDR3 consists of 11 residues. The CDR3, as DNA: TGTGCCAGCACCTCGACCGGGGAGCTGTTTTTT. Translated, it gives CASTSTGELFF.

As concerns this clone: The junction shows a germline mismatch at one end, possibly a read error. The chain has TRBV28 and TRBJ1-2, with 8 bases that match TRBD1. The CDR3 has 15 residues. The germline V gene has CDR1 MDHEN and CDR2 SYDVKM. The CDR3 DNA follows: TGTGCCAGCAGGTTATCCGACAGGGGAGGCTATGGCTACACCTTC. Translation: CASRLSDRGGYGYTF.

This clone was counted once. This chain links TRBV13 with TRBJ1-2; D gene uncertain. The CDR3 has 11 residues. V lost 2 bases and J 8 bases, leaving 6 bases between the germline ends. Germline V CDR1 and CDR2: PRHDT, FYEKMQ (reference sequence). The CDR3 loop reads CASSLSGGYTF. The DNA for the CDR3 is TGTGCCAGCAGCTTATCAGGCGGCTACACCTTC.

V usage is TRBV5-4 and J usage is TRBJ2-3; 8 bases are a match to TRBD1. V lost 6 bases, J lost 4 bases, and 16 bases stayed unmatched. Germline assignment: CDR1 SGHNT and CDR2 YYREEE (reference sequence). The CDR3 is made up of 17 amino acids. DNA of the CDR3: TGTGCCAGCACCAAAGGTGCTCAGGGGGCGGTGGCAGATACGCAGTATTTT. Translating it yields CASTKGAQGAVADTQYF.

CDR3 sequence reads: CSIRDSSCQYF. CDR3 bases: TGCAGCATCCGGGACTCTAGTTGTCAGTACTTC. V usage is TRBV29-1 and J usage is TRBJ2-4, with a possible D match to TRBD2 (6 bases). The length of the CDR3 is 11 residues. Germline V gives CDR1 SQVTM, CDR2 ANQGSEA. With 8 bases removed from V and 12 bases from J, the gap between germline ends came to 17 bases.

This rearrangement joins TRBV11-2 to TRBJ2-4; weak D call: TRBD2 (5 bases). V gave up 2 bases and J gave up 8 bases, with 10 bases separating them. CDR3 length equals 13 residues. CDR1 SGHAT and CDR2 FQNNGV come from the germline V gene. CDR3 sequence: CASSLNPGDIQYF. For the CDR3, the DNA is TGTGCCAGCAGCTTAAATCCCGGGGACATTCAGTACTTC.

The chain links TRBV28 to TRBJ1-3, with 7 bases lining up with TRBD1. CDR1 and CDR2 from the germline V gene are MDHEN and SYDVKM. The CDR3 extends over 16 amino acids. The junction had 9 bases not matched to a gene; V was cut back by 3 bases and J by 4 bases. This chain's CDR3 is CASSLNTGVGGNTIYF. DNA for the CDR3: TGTGCCAGCAGTTTGAATACAGGGGTAGGCGGAAACACCATATATTTT.

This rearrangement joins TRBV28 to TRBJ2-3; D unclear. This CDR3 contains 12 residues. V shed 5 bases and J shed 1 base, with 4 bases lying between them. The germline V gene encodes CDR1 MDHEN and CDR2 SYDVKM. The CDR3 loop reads CASSLGTDTQYF. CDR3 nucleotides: TGTGCCAGCAGTCTTGGCACAGATACGCAGTATTTT.